This T cell receptor (beta chain) stems from a study of shared clonotypes between healthy human individuals. Study-wide points: Researchers found naive subsets generally carried larger estimated richness than memory subsets. A small donor pool kept down the genetic and exposure-history diversity that was represented.

For this clone: Its matching antigen is unknown. Other DNA sequences in the sample encode the same CDR3.

Looked up from germline, CDR1 is GTSNPN and CDR2 is SVGIG (reference sequence). The CDR3 is 11 residues long. The germline V and J ends were trimmed by 0 bases and 5 bases, with 4 bases remaining between them. Measured with immunoSEQ multiplex PCR; TCRdb has only the in-frame clones, and not every one. The sample holds millions of clones; around 94% are singletons and the top ten take roughly 0.13%. The receptor comes from a man between 18 and 29 years old in good health. Sequenced: naive CD4+ T cells sorted from blood. The sample's subset: CD45RA+ positively selected. J is TRBJ2-5 and V is TRBV30; the D is unclear. The CDR3 DNA follows: TGTGCCTGGAGTGTCCTGGAGACCCAGTACTTC. Its protein is CAWSVLETQYF.